A selection of T cell receptor beta chains follows, all from one sample in a study of OX40 agonist ivuxolimab in advanced cancers. The protocol was immunoSEQ multiplex PCR, while the TCRdb copy is restricted to in-frame clones and leaves out a portion. The sample has about 80,000 clones, approximately 89% seen once. The material was CD4+ or CD8+ T cells sorted from blood, obtained in a trial of the OX40 agonist ivuxolimab. Receptors originate from an adult with an advanced solid tumor such as melanoma, head and neck, liver or kidney cancer. The CDR3 runs from the conserved cysteine through the conserved F or W. The D gene is left open where the match is weak. Part of the rows lack a size; the others show once, few, many or a class for expanded clones.

cdr3_length: 15; v_call: TRBV28; j_call: TRBJ2-1; d_call: TRBD2; clone_size: .; cdr3_nt: TGTGCCAGCCACGCACTAGCGGCGGCCTACAATGAGCAGTTCTTC; cdr3_aa: CASHALAAAYNEQFF
cdr3_length: 11; v_call: TRBV29-1; j_call: TRBJ1-1; d_call: .; clone_size: few; cdr3_nt: TGCAGCGCTCAGGGTAACACTGAAGCTTTCTTT; cdr3_aa: CSAQGNTEAFF
cdr3_length: 13; v_call: TRBV6-5; j_call: TRBJ1-1; d_call: .; clone_size: .; cdr3_nt: TGTGCCAGCAGTGCGACGGGGAACACTGAAGCTTTCTTT; cdr3_aa: CASSATGNTEAFF
cdr3_length: 15; v_call: TRBV29-1; j_call: TRBJ1-2; d_call: .; clone_size: .; cdr3_nt: TGCAGCGTTGAAGGGACAGCTCACCTTAACTATGGCTACACCTTC; cdr3_aa: CSVEGTAHLNYGYTF
cdr3_length: 15; v_call: TRBV7-6; j_call: TRBJ2-7; d_call: TRBD1; clone_size: .; cdr3_nt: TGTGCCAGCAGCCCGACGACAGGGAGCTCCTACGAGCAGTACTTC; cdr3_aa: CASSPTTGSSYEQYF
cdr3_length: 15; v_call: TRBV18; j_call: TRBJ1-4; d_call: TRBD1; clone_size: .; cdr3_nt: TGTGCCAGCTCACCACGGACAGGGGCTAATGAAAAACTGTTTTTT; cdr3_aa: CASSPRTGANEKLFF
cdr3_length: 12; v_call: TRBV19; j_call: TRBJ2-7; d_call: TRBD1; clone_size: .; cdr3_nt: TGTGCTACAGGGGTAACCCCCTACGAGCAGTACTTC; cdr3_aa: CATGVTPYEQYF
cdr3_length: 17; v_call: TRBV27; j_call: TRBJ1-5; d_call: .; clone_size: .; cdr3_nt: TGTGCCAGCAGTTTCACGTCGCGGACGCGAGGCAATCAGCCCCAGCATTTT; cdr3_aa: CASSFTSRTRGNQPQHF
cdr3_length: 16; v_call: TRBV6-5; j_call: TRBJ1-1; d_call: .; clone_size: .; cdr3_nt: TGTGCCAGCAGTTACTACGGGCCCCCCTTGAACACTGAAGCTTTCTTT; cdr3_aa: CASSYYGPPLNTEAFF
cdr3_length: 15; v_call: TRBV10-2; j_call: TRBJ2-1; d_call: .; clone_size: .; cdr3_nt: TGCGCCAGCAGTGAAAAGGTGAGCTCCTACAATGAGCAGTTCTTC; cdr3_aa: CASSEKVSSYNEQFF
cdr3_length: 15; v_call: TRBV7-9; j_call: TRBJ1-1; d_call: .; clone_size: .; cdr3_nt: TGTGCCAGCAGCTTAGCAGGAAGGGAGGACACTGAAGCTTTCTTT; cdr3_aa: CASSLAGREDTEAFF
cdr3_length: 13; v_call: TRBV9; j_call: TRBJ1-1; d_call: .; clone_size: few; cdr3_nt: TGTGCCAGCAGCGTAGGGTGGAACACTGAAGCTTTCTTT; cdr3_aa: CASSVGWNTEAFF
cdr3_length: 13; v_call: TRBV18; j_call: TRBJ1-2; d_call: .; clone_size: .; cdr3_nt: TGTGCCAGCTCACCGGACGGATACTATGGCTACACCTTC; cdr3_aa: CASSPDGYYGYTF
cdr3_length: 16; v_call: TRBV5-1; j_call: TRBJ2-7; d_call: TRBD2; clone_size: .; cdr3_nt: TGCGCCAGCAGCTTGGCCCAGACTAGCGGTTCCTACGAGCAGTACTTC; cdr3_aa: CASSLAQTSGSYEQYF
cdr3_length: 12; v_call: TRBV30; j_call: TRBJ1-3; d_call: .; clone_size: .; cdr3_nt: TGTGCCTGGAGTGTAAGTGGAAACACCATATATTTT; cdr3_aa: CAWSVSGNTIYF
cdr3_length: 13; v_call: TRBV5-1; j_call: TRBJ2-5; d_call: .; clone_size: .; cdr3_nt: TGCGCCAGCAGCTCCCAGGGGCGAGAGACCCAGTACTTC; cdr3_aa: CASSSQGRETQYF
cdr3_length: 13; v_call: TRBV5-4; j_call: TRBJ1-1; d_call: .; clone_size: few; cdr3_nt: TGTGCCAGCAGCCCAACCGCAGGGACTGAAGCTTTCTTT; cdr3_aa: CASSPTAGTEAFF
cdr3_length: 14; v_call: TRBV18; j_call: TRBJ1-2; d_call: .; clone_size: .; cdr3_nt: TGTGCCAGCTCACCACCCACCTCTAACTATGGCTACACCTTC; cdr3_aa: CASSPPTSNYGYTF
cdr3_length: 12; v_call: TRBV6-5; j_call: TRBJ1-2; d_call: .; clone_size: .; cdr3_nt: TGTGCCAGCAGCCCATCTAACTATGGCTACACCTTC; cdr3_aa: CASSPSNYGYTF
cdr3_length: 14; v_call: TRBV7-2; j_call: TRBJ2-3; d_call: .; clone_size: .; cdr3_nt: TGTGCCAGCAGGGGAAGCTTGAGCACAGATACGCAGTATTTT; cdr3_aa: CASRGSLSTDTQYF
cdr3_length: 17; v_call: TRBV13; j_call: TRBJ2-6; d_call: TRBD2; clone_size: .; cdr3_nt: TGTGCCAGCAGCTTTAGCGGGCAGAGCTCTGGGGCCAACGTCCTGACTTTC; cdr3_aa: CASSFSGQSSGANVLTF
cdr3_length: 19; v_call: TRBV15; j_call: TRBJ2-1; d_call: TRBD1; clone_size: .; cdr3_nt: TGTGCCACCAGCAGACCCCGGGGCATTGTGGGGACAGGGGGGAATGAGCAGTTCTTC; cdr3_aa: CATSRPRGIVGTGGNEQFF
cdr3_length: 15; v_call: TRBV6-1; j_call: TRBJ2-1; d_call: TRBD2; clone_size: .; cdr3_nt: TGTGCCAGCAGGGCTGAGCGGGAGGTTTACAATGAGCAGTTCTTC; cdr3_aa: CASRAEREVYNEQFF
cdr3_length: 11; v_call: TRBV6-6; j_call: TRBJ2-1; d_call: .; clone_size: .; cdr3_nt: TGTGCCAGCAGTGCCATCAATGAGCAGTTCTTC; cdr3_aa: CASSAINEQFF
cdr3_length: 13; v_call: TRBV28; j_call: TRBJ1-4; d_call: .; clone_size: .; cdr3_nt: TGTGCCAGCAGCGGCGGCGGCTATGAAAAACTGTTTTTT; cdr3_aa: CASSGGGYEKLFF
cdr3_length: 12; v_call: TRBV5-4; j_call: TRBJ2-5; d_call: .; clone_size: .; cdr3_nt: TGTGCCAGCAGCTTAAATCTGAAGACCCAGTACTTC; cdr3_aa: CASSLNLKTQYF
cdr3_length: 15; v_call: TRBV6-5; j_call: TRBJ2-3; d_call: .; clone_size: .; cdr3_nt: TGTGCCAGCAGCGCCCGCTTCTCTTCAGCAGATACGCAGTATTTT; cdr3_aa: CASSARFSSADTQYF
cdr3_length: 14; v_call: TRBV28; j_call: TRBJ1-4; d_call: .; clone_size: .; cdr3_nt: TGTGCCAGCAGTTTTGGGCACGCTAATGAAAAACTGTTTTTT; cdr3_aa: CASSFGHANEKLFF
cdr3_length: 15; v_call: TRBV6-1; j_call: TRBJ2-3; d_call: TRBD2; clone_size: .; cdr3_nt: TGTGCCAGCAGGGGGACTAGCGGGAGTTGGGATACGCAGTATTTT; cdr3_aa: CASRGTSGSWDTQYF
cdr3_length: 16; v_call: TRBV14; j_call: TRBJ2-3; d_call: TRBD2; clone_size: once; cdr3_nt: TGTGCCAGCAGCCGGACTAGCGGGACTAGGGCAGATACGCAGTATTTT; cdr3_aa: CASSRTSGTRADTQYF
cdr3_length: 17; v_call: TRBV28; j_call: TRBJ2-5; d_call: TRBD2; clone_size: .; cdr3_nt: TGTGCCAGCAGTTGGAGCGGGGGGTCTGGCTTAGAGGAGACCCAGTACTTC; cdr3_aa: CASSWSGGSGLEETQYF
cdr3_length: 15; v_call: TRBV6-5; j_call: TRBJ2-5; d_call: TRBD2; clone_size: few; cdr3_nt: TGTGCCAGCAGTCGGACTAGCGGGGTCCAAGAGACCCAGTACTTC; cdr3_aa: CASSRTSGVQETQYF
cdr3_length: 12; v_call: TRBV2; j_call: TRBJ2-7; d_call: .; clone_size: .; cdr3_nt: TGTGCCACCAGAGGGGAGCCCTACGAGCAGTACTTC; cdr3_aa: CATRGEPYEQYF
cdr3_length: 15; v_call: TRBV11-3; j_call: TRBJ2-7; d_call: TRBD1; clone_size: .; cdr3_nt: TGTGCCAGCAGTCAAGGACAGGGGGAAGCCTACGAGCAGTACTTC; cdr3_aa: CASSQGQGEAYEQYF
cdr3_length: 14; v_call: TRBV30; j_call: TRBJ1-1; d_call: .; clone_size: .; cdr3_nt: TGTGCCTGGAGTGTACGCCAGATGAACACTGAAGCTTTCTTT; cdr3_aa: CAWSVRQMNTEAFF
cdr3_length: 14; v_call: TRBV28; j_call: TRBJ1-5; d_call: .; clone_size: .; cdr3_nt: TGTGCCAGCAGAAACAGGGTCGTCAATCAGCCCCAGCATTTT; cdr3_aa: CASRNRVVNQPQHF
cdr3_length: 14; v_call: TRBV7-2; j_call: TRBJ1-5; d_call: .; clone_size: .; cdr3_nt: TGTGCCAGCAGCTCCGGACAGCCCAATCAGCCCCAGCATTTT; cdr3_aa: CASSSGQPNQPQHF
cdr3_length: 15; v_call: TRBV27; j_call: TRBJ2-7; d_call: .; clone_size: .; cdr3_nt: TGTGCCAGCAGTCCTTCCCCGGGCGACTCCTACGAGCAGTACTTC; cdr3_aa: CASSPSPGDSYEQYF
cdr3_length: 16; v_call: TRBV29-1; j_call: TRBJ2-3; d_call: .; clone_size: .; cdr3_nt: TGCAGCGTTGAAGGGGGGACACCCCAGAGCACAGATACGCAGTATTTT; cdr3_aa: CSVEGGTPQSTDTQYF
cdr3_length: 15; v_call: TRBV10-3; j_call: TRBJ1-2; d_call: .; clone_size: .; cdr3_nt: TGTGCCATCAGTACCGACAGGACGACTAACTATGGCTACACCTTC; cdr3_aa: CAISTDRTTNYGYTF
cdr3_length: 14; v_call: TRBV6-6; j_call: TRBJ2-2; d_call: TRBD1; clone_size: .; cdr3_nt: TGTGCCAGCACCATAGGGGGCCTCACCGGGGAGCTGTTTTTT; cdr3_aa: CASTIGGLTGELFF
cdr3_length: 15; v_call: TRBV7-3; j_call: TRBJ2-2; d_call: .; clone_size: .; cdr3_nt: TGTGCCAGCAGCCCAAGGATTTCATACACCGGGGAGCTGTTTTTT; cdr3_aa: CASSPRISYTGELFF